This T cell receptor (beta chain) was retrieved from a study of blood T cell dynamics during melanoma immunotherapy. Profiling relied on immunoSEQ multiplex PCR, and the TCRdb table lists in-frame clones only, not all of them. The sample records about 22,000 clones, approximately 89% being singletons. Stated time point: pre-treatment baseline. Response was assessed by RECIST 1.1 at 12 weeks, except a couple of rapid progressors. V lost 5 bases to trimming and J lost 7 bases, with 17 bases between them. Germline values: CDR1 SEHNR, CDR2 FQNEAQ (reference sequence). This CDR3 comprises 15 residues. The genes are TRBV7-9 and TRBJ1-4; a weak D match, TRBD1 (6 bases). Material: blood, obtained from a patient treated with checkpoint blockade. The sequence came from a human donor with melanoma. The CDR3, as DNA: TGTGCCAGCAGCCCGTTAGGGGGGGCGGGTGAAAAACTGTTTTTT. Protein product: CASSPLGGAGEKLFF.